One sample yielded the 28 T cell receptor beta chains listed below, sequenced in a study of cytomegalovirus exposure and HLA in healthy donors. PCR primers comprised 60 Vbeta and 13 Jbeta primers. This table comes from immunoSEQ multiplex PCR, and its TCRdb copy is limited to in-frame clones, with some not included. The sample has roughly 180,000 clones, about 9% seen once. The sequenced sample consisted of PBMCs. The receptor source for this set is a woman aged 30 to 39 in good health and CMV-seropositive.

This clone appeared a few times. V usage is TRBV4-1 and J usage is TRBJ1-1; 9 bases match TRBD1. This CDR3 has 15 amino acids. CDR1 MGHRA and CDR2 YSYEKL come from the germline V gene. The V and J ends lost 1 base and 8 bases, in that order; junction bases with no gene match: 8. CDR3 bases: TGCGCCAGCAGCCAAGTTGGACAGGGGCGATTGGAAGCTTTCTTT. It is translated as CASSQVGQGRLEAFF.

This clone occurred a few times. The rearrangement uses TRBV6-1 and TRBJ2-7; possibly TRBD1 for D (6 bases). CDR3 length: 13 residues. V lost 8 bases, J lost 4 bases, and 15 bases lay in between. Per the germline V gene, CDR1 is MNHNS and CDR2 is SASEGT. The CDR3, as DNA: TGTGCCAGCTTCCAGGGAAGGGGGTACGAGCAGTACTTC. It yields the protein CASFQGRGYEQYF.

This clone appeared a few times. J is TRBJ2-5 and V is TRBV2; 7 positions agree with TRBD2. CDR3 length: 13 residues. Per germline, CDR1 SNHLY and CDR2 FYNNEI. V dropped 6 bases and J dropped 9; count of bases not matched to a gene: 10. The CDR3 nucleotides are TGTGCCAGCAGGATAGGTAGCGGGTTGGCCCAGTACTTC. Protein: CASRIGSGLAQYF.

This clone was detected only a few times. The rearrangement joins TRBV27 to TRBJ2-1, with 9 bases fitting TRBD2. J gave up 3 bases and V 0 bases, and 3 bases lay outside the gene matches. Per the germline V gene, CDR1 is MNHEY and CDR2 is SMNVEV (reference sequence). This CDR3 contains 16 residues. This CDR3 is CASSLSPLAGYNEQFF. The CDR3 DNA is TGTGCCAGCAGTTTATCGCCACTAGCGGGCTACAATGAGCAGTTCTTC.

The rearrangement uses TRBV4-2 and TRBJ2-1; the match to TRBD2 covers 10 bases. Germline V lookup: CDR1 LGHNA, CDR2 YNFKEQ. The CDR3 is 17 residues long. Trimming removed 4 bases from V and 8 bases from J; junction bases left unmatched: 14. The CDR3 bases are TGTGCCAGCAGCCTAGTATTCCGAGCGGGAGGGAGGGATGAGCAGTTCTTC. This encodes CASSLVFRAGGRDEQFF.

This CDR3 is CASSQVPRLAGGPLDYEQYF. The CDR3 DNA reads TGTGCCAGCAGCCAAGTGCCGCGACTAGCGGGAGGCCCCCTCGACTACGAGCAGTACTTC. V and J are TRBV14 and TRBJ2-7; the match to TRBD2 covers 13 bases. The CDR3 is 20 residues long. The germline CDR1 and CDR2 sequences are SGHDN and FVKESK. V trimming: 1 base; J trimming: 3 bases; junction bases outside the gene matches: 15.

The chain employs TRBV5-4 and TRBJ1-5, with D unclear. V shed 2 bases and J shed 0 bases, with 9 bases lying between them. From germline, CDR1 is SGHNT and CDR2 YYREEE (reference sequence). This CDR3 contains 15 residues. CDR3 DNA: TGTGCCAGCAGCTTAGGCGGTCATAGCAATCAGCCCCAGCATTTT. This sequence encodes CASSLGGHSNQPQHF.

The V and J genes are TRBV4-2 and TRBJ2-7; a weak D match, TRBD2 (5 bases). With 1 base removed from V and 0 bases from J, the gap between germline ends came to 13 bases. Germline V lookup: CDR1 LGHNA, CDR2 YNFKEQ. The CDR3 sequence is 16 residues long. The CDR3 region has the DNA TGTGCCAGCAGCCAAGCCGAGGGCACGCGCTCCTACGAGCAGTACTTC. It translates to CASSQAEGTRSYEQYF.

The rearrangement uses TRBV25-1 and TRBJ2-5; possibly TRBD2 for D (5 bases). Trimming removed 1 base at V and 3 bases at J, with 6 bases between. Germline V gives CDR1 MGHDK, CDR2 SYGVNS. The CDR3 runs to 13 residues. For the CDR3, the DNA is TGTGCCAGCAGTGAATCGGGGAAAGAGACCCAGTACTTC. It codes for CASSESGKETQYF.

The V and J genes are TRBV7-2 and TRBJ2-5; D perhaps matches TRBD1 (7 bases). This CDR3 spans 15 amino acids. Trimming took off 2 bases at V and 3 bases at J, with 13 bases between the two ends. Germline CDR1 reads SGHTA; CDR2 reads FQGNSA. DNA of the CDR3: TGTGCCAGCAGCTTAAGTGGAGGGACAGAAGAGACCCAGTACTTC. This codes for CASSLSGGTEETQYF. The entire variable domain, with the rest obtained from reference TRBV7-2 and TRBJ2-5, is as follows: GAGVSQSPSNKVTEKGKDVELRCDPISGHTALYWYRQSLGQGLEFLIYFQGNSAPDKSGLPSDRFSAERTGGSVSTLTIQRTQQEDSAVYLCASSLSGGTEETQYFGPGTRLLVL.

There are a few counts of this clone. The chain couples TRBV9 to TRBJ2-2; no clear D. V lost 2 bases and J 1 base, leaving 12 bases between the germline ends. Germline V gene sequence: CDR1 SGDLS, CDR2 YYNGEE. The CDR3 loop spans 16 amino acids. DNA for the CDR3: TGTGCCAGCAGCGTCCGACTTGCGGTGAACACCGGGGAGCTGTTTTTT. Its translation is CASSVRLAVNTGELFF. Variable domain in full (rest from reference TRBV9 and TRBJ2-2): DSGVTQTPKHLITATGQRVTLRCSPRSGDLSVYWYQQSLDQGLQFLIQYYNGEERAKGNILERFSAQQFPDLHSELNLSSLELGDSALYFCASSVRLAVNTGELFFGEGSRLTVL.

The chain joins TRBV29-1 to TRBJ2-3; a weak D match, TRBD2 (5 bases). This CDR3 is built from 14 residues. The germline CDR1 and CDR2 sequences are SQVTM and ANQGSEA. The germline V and J ends were trimmed by 3 bases and 3 bases, with 13 bases remaining between them. CDR3 nucleotide sequence: TGCAGCGTTGATACTAGAGGGAGTACAGATACGCAGTATTTT. This codes for CSVDTRGSTDTQYF.

This clone was observed a few times. The genes are TRBV30 and TRBJ2-2; 8 bases agree with TRBD2. This CDR3 region has 19 residues. Germline-derived CDR1 and CDR2 are GTSNPN and SVGIG (reference sequence). V gave up 3 bases and J gave up 2 bases; unmatched junction bases: 17. The CDR3, as DNA: TGTGCCTGGAGCATAACAAGGAGGACTAGCCAAATAAACACCGGGGAGCTGTTTTTT. Translation: CAWSITRRTSQINTGELFF.

The rearrangement uses TRBV30 and TRBJ1-1; a possible D gene is TRBD1 (5 bases). Trimming left V 4 bases short and J 1 base short, with 10 bases between. Per the germline V gene, CDR1 is GTSNPN and CDR2 is SVGIG (reference sequence). This CDR3 comprises 13 residues. CDR3: CAWKGWGNTEAFF. The DNA for the CDR3 is TGTGCCTGGAAGGGGTGGGGGAACACTGAAGCTTTCTTT.

In this sample, this clone turned up a few times. This chain joins TRBV13 and TRBJ1-2, with 10 bases aligning to TRBD1. J gave up 1 base and V 5 bases, and 10 bases lay outside the gene matches. From germline, CDR1 is PRHDT and CDR2 FYEKMQ (reference sequence). CDR3 length: 17 amino acids. The CDR3 bases are TGTGCCAGCAGCCCGACAGGGGGCCAATCCGATAACTATGGCTACACCTTC. This codes for CASSPTGGQSDNYGYTF.

The chain has TRBV2 and TRBJ2-1, with D perhaps TRBD2 (6 bases). Between the trimmed V and J ends, which lost 8 bases and 0 bases, there was a span of 8 bases. Germline CDR1 reads SNHLY; CDR2 reads FYNNEI. The CDR3 spans 13 residues. The CDR3 DNA reads as TGTGCCAGCTGGACTATCTCCTACAATGAGCAGTTCTTC. This translates into CASWTISYNEQFF.

V gene TRBV2 combines with J gene TRBJ2-7; 11 positions agree with TRBD1. CDR1 SNHLY and CDR2 FYNNEI come from the germline V gene. After removal of 9 bases from V and 3 bases from J, the junction contained 16 bases not matched to a gene. The CDR3 has 17 amino acids. The CDR3 is CASSRPGTGGSGYEQYF. CDR3 nucleotide sequence: TGTGCCAGTTCTCGTCCCGGGACAGGGGGTTCGGGCTACGAGCAGTACTTC.

This clone was detected a few times. The chain recombines TRBV11-3 with TRBJ2-3; D ambiguous. The CDR3 is made up of 13 amino acids. The germline CDR1 and CDR2 sequences are SGHNT and YENEEA. Trimming shortened V by 5 bases and J by 4 bases, and 10 bases separated the two germline ends. In DNA, the CDR3 is TGTGCCAGCAGCCCACCTAGTTCAGATACGCAGTATTTT. This translates into CASSPPSSDTQYF.

The V and J genes are TRBV2 and TRBJ2-3, with 9 bases fitting TRBD2. V was pared by 2 bases and J by 6 bases, with 9 bases of the junction left unmatched. Per the germline V gene, CDR1 is SNHLY and CDR2 is FYNNEI. The CDR3 covers 16 residues. For the CDR3, the DNA is TGTGCCAGCAGTGAAATTTTAGCGGGAGCGGGGGATACGCAGTATTTT. Translated: CASSEILAGAGDTQYF.

This clone was detected only a few times. The chain employs TRBV6-1 and TRBJ2-4, with 7 bases identical to TRBD2. The CDR3 runs 12 residues. Looked up from germline, CDR1 is MNHNS and CDR2 is SASEGT. With V trimmed by 5 bases and J by 8 bases, 3 bases remained unmatched. The CDR3 here is CASSITSDIQYF. CDR3 coding DNA: TGTGCCAGCAGTATCACTAGCGACATTCAGTACTTC.

In nucleotides, the CDR3 is TGTGCCTGGAGTCCGGGGACTAGCGGGAGCACAGATACGCAGTATTTT. Amino acid sequence: CAWSPGTSGSTDTQYF. The chain recombines TRBV30 with TRBJ2-3, with 12 bases matching TRBD2. In germline, CDR1 is GTSNPN, CDR2 SVGIG (reference sequence). With V trimmed by 2 bases and J by 0 bases, 3 bases remained unmatched. There are 16 residues in the CDR3.

There are a few counts of this clone. The J gene is TRBJ1-5, the V gene TRBV7-9, with D possibly matching TRBD1 (5 bases). Per germline, CDR1 SEHNR and CDR2 FQNEAQ (reference sequence). Trimming pared 2 bases from V and 4 bases from J, leaving 6 bases between. The CDR3 consists of 13 residues. The CDR3 sequence is CASSLQGNQPQHF. CDR3 coding DNA: TGTGCCAGCAGCTTACAGGGAAATCAGCCCCAGCATTTT.

V and J are TRBV5-6 and TRBJ2-1; no firm D call. CDR3 length: 12 residues. The ends were cut back, 0 bases at V and 10 bases at J, with 8 bases in the middle. CDR1 SGHDT and CDR2 YYEEEE come from the germline V gene. The CDR3 is CASSLAQREQFF. DNA for the CDR3: TGTGCCAGCAGCTTGGCTCAGCGCGAGCAGTTCTTC.

The chain combines TRBV6-1 with TRBJ2-5, with D possibly matching TRBD2 (6 bases). The CDR3 runs 16 residues. CDR1 MNHNS and CDR2 SASEGT come from the germline V gene. Trimming left V 0 bases short and J 10 bases short, with 21 bases between. The CDR3 DNA is TGTGCCAGCAGTGAAGCGCCTCCAGGGCGGGGAGGAGACCAGTACTTC. It translates to CASSEAPPGRGGDQYF.

The J gene is TRBJ2-5, the V gene TRBV10-1, with 8 bases that match TRBD1. The V gene's germline CDR1 is WNHNN and CDR2 SYGVQD (reference sequence). With V trimmed by 7 bases and J by 3 bases, 4 bases remained unmatched. CDR3 length: 13 residues. In DNA form, the CDR3 reads TGCGCCAGCAACATGACAGGGGAAGAGACCCAGTACTTC. Protein sequence: CASNMTGEETQYF.

This clone occurred a few times. The rearrangement uses TRBV4-1 and TRBJ2-4; TRBD2 agrees at 7 bases. V was pared by 1 base and J by 3 bases, with 12 bases of the junction left unmatched. The CDR3 consists of 18 residues. Germline V CDR1 and CDR2: MGHRA, YSYEKL. Here the CDR3 reads CASSQVRLAERVKNIQYF. The CDR3 DNA reads as TGCGCCAGCAGCCAAGTTCGTCTAGCGGAGCGTGTCAAAAACATTCAGTACTTC.

The chain employs TRBV10-3 and TRBJ1-2; 8 nucleotides line up with TRBD1. CDR1 and CDR2 (germline): ENHRY, SYGVKD. Losses at the gene ends were 6 bases for V and 1 base for J; bases not matched to a gene: 7. This CDR3 region has 15 residues. CDR3 sequence reads: CAISLGQEVNYGYTF. CDR3 nucleotide sequence: TGTGCCATCAGCCTGGGACAGGAAGTTAACTATGGCTACACCTTC.

J is TRBJ1-3 and V is TRBV30; no clear D. Per germline, CDR1 GTSNPN and CDR2 SVGIG (reference sequence). Trimming cost V 4 bases and J 0 bases, with 16 bases left between them. The CDR3 is 16 amino acids. CDR3 region: CAWIAGSANSGNTIYF. DNA for the CDR3: TGTGCCTGGATTGCAGGTTCGGCCAACTCTGGAAACACCATATATTTT.